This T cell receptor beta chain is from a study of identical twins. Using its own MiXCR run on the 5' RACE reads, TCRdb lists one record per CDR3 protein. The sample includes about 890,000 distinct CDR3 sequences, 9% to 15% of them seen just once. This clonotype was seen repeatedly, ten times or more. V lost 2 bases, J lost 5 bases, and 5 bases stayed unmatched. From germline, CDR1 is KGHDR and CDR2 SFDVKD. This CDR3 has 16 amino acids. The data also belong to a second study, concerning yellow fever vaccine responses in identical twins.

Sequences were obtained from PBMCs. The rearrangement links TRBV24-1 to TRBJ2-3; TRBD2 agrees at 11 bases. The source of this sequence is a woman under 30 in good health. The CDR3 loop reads CATSDSFSGREDTQYF. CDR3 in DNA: TGTGCCACCAGTGATTCCTTTAGCGGGAGGGAAGATACGCAGTATTTT.